One and the same sample provided the 17 T cell receptor beta chains below, sequenced in a study of regulatory T cells in long-lasting Graves disease. Construction of the TCR beta libraries employed iRepertoire HTBI primers in conjunction with Arm-PCR of CDR3 regions. TCRdb analysed the multiplex PCR reads with MiXCR anew, one entry per CDR3 protein. Altogether about 310,000 distinct CDR3 sequences are present, roughly 18% being singletons, with the ten largest covering 38%. The time point: newly diagnosed GD, antithyroid drugs for less than 3 months. PBMCs provided the RNA from which the TCR library was made. The specimen was peripheral blood mononuclear cells (PBMCs), collected at new diagnosis, from a patient treated with antithyroid drugs. The receptors originated from a female donor with Graves disease.

A note on this clonotype: With a far larger clone one base away, a read error is the likely cause. It is likely a read error, because the conserved phenylalanine at the end of the CDR3 is missing. The V gene is TRBV11-3, the J gene TRBJ2-5; perhaps TRBD2 as D (6 bases). The DNA end favors TRBJ2-1, so the J call may be wrong. The CDR3 covers 15 residues. CDR1 is SGHNT, CDR2 YENEEA, per germline. The CDR3 DNA follows: TGTGCCAGCAGCCTACGACTAGGACCCTACAATGAGCAGTTCTCC. Encoded protein: CASSLRLGPYNEQFS.

This clonotype was seen repeatedly, ten times or more. The chain uses TRBV27 and TRBJ2-1; no firm D call. The CDR3 spans 13 residues. Germline V gives CDR1 MNHEY, CDR2 SMNVEV (reference sequence). V was cut by 5 bases and J by 7 bases, with 12 bases left in between. The CDR3 protein is CASSRAAWNEQFF. The DNA of the CDR3 is TGTGCCAGCAGTAGAGCCGCTTGGAATGAGCAGTTCTTC.

In this sample, this clonotype turned up many times. The chain links TRBV19 to TRBJ2-1; 10 nucleotides match TRBD2. CDR3 length: 18 amino acids. Germline V gene sequence: CDR1 LNHDA, CDR2 SQIVND (reference sequence). V dropped 6 bases and J dropped 6; count of bases not matched to a gene: 17. CDR3 in DNA: TGTGCCAGTAGACGAGGGCTAGCGGGAGAATTAGTGGGCAATGAGCAGTTCTTC. It translates to CASRRGLAGELVGNEQFF. The complete variable domain, with remaining parts taken from reference TRBV19 and TRBJ2-1, reads DGGITQSPKYLFRKEGQNVTLSCEQNLNHDAMYWYRQDPGQGLRLIYYSQIVNDFQKGDIAEGYSVSREKKESFPLTVTSAQKNPTAFYLCASRRGLAGELVGNEQFFGPGTRLTVL.

This clonotype was observed a handful of times. The missing conserved phenylalanine or tryptophan at the end of this CDR3 makes a read error likely. The chain uses TRBV28 and TRBJ2-1; TRBD1 aligns across 8 bases. With 5 bases clipped from V and 6 bases from J, the junction kept 12 bases outside the gene matches. This CDR3 contains 16 residues. The germline V gene has CDR1 MDHEN and CDR2 SYDVKM. The CDR3 region is CASSITREDRVNEQFS. In nucleotides, the CDR3 is TGTGCCAGCAGTATAACCAGGGAGGACAGGGTCAATGAGCAGTTCTCC.

The table lists this clonotype with a few counts. This sequence may be a read error, since a much larger clone differs from it by one base. The missing conserved phenylalanine or tryptophan at the end of this CDR3 makes a read error likely. The chain is built from TRBV11-2 and TRBJ2-7; D remains unclear. V was clipped by 4 bases and J by 2 bases, with 12 bases between them. Germline V lookup: CDR1 SGHAT, CDR2 FQNNGV. This CDR3 spans 14 amino acids. CDR3 sequence reads: CASSSVRQAYEQYL. CDR3 DNA sequence: TGTGCCAGCAGCTCCGTCCGGCAGGCCTACGAGCAGTACCTC.

The chain has TRBV25-1 and TRBJ2-2; weak D call: TRBD1 (5 bases). Germline V gene lookup returns CDR1 MGHDK and CDR2 SYGVNS. V shed 3 bases and J shed 4 bases, with 15 bases lying between them. This CDR3 region has 16 residues. CDR3 in DNA: TGTGCCAGCAGTGATTGGTCAGGGAAGGCCACCGGGGAGCTGTTTTTT. It is translated as CASSDWSGKATGELFF. The full variable domain, in which reference TRBV25-1 and TRBJ2-2 provide the parts outside the CDR3, is EADIYQTPRYLVIGTGKKITLECSQTMGHDKMYWYQQDPGMELHLIHYSYGVNSTEKGDLSSESTVSRIRTEHFPLTLESARPSHTSQYLCASSDWSGKATGELFFGEGSRLTVL.

This clonotype was recorded many times. V gene TRBV11-2 combines with J gene TRBJ2-7, with D unresolved. V was pared by 3 bases and J by 8 bases, with 11 bases between. The CDR3 contains 12 residues. Germline loops: CDR1 SGHAT, CDR2 FQNNGV. The CDR3 loop is CASSLKAPKQYF. DNA for the CDR3: TGTGCCAGCAGCTTGAAGGCCCCCAAGCAGTACTTC.

This clonotype has a count of ten or more. V is TRBV12-3 or TRBV12-4 and J is TRBJ2-7, with D possibly called TRBD1 or TRBD2 (6 bases each). There are 14 residues in the CDR3. Trimming stripped 3 bases from V and 4 bases from J, with 13 bases between. CDR3 sequence reads: CASSFGGLGYEQYF. In DNA, the CDR3 is TGTGCCAGCAGTTTTGGGGGGCTGGGGTACGAGCAGTACTTC.

The table lists this clonotype with many counts. This chain uses TRBV29-1 with TRBJ2-7; no definite D call. The CDR3 has 13 residues. V lost 6 bases and J 0 bases, leaving 12 bases between the germline ends. CDR1 is SQVTM and CDR2 is ANQGSEA in the germline V gene. DNA for the CDR3: TGCAGCGTCGGATTAAGAGGCTCCTACGAGCAGTACTTC. Protein sequence: CSVGLRGSYEQYF.

This clonotype appeared many times. This chain connects TRBV30 to TRBJ1-2; no clear D gene. The CDR3 contains 12 residues. The V end was cut by 2 bases, the J end by 4 bases, with 8 bases between. CDR1 and CDR2 from the germline V gene are GTSNPN and SVGIG (reference sequence). The CDR3 region is CAWSYASYGYTF. DNA of the CDR3: TGTGCCTGGAGTTATGCCTCCTATGGCTACACCTTC. Full variable domain (outside the CDR3, taken from reference TRBV30 and TRBJ1-2): SQTIHQWPATLVQPVGSPLSLECTVEGTSNPNLYWYRQAAGRGLQLLFYSVGIGQISSEVPQNLSASRPQDRQFILSSKKLLLSDSGFYLCAWSYASYGYTFGSGTRLTVV.

This clonotype was recorded many times. The chain carries TRBV5-1 and TRBJ2-5; 8 nucleotides match TRBD2. V was clipped by 4 bases and J by 3 bases; unmatched bases: 8. The CDR3 runs 15 residues. CDR1 and CDR2 (germline): SGHRS, YFSETQ. CDR3 coding DNA: TGCGCCAGCAGCGGCGGGACTAGAGGAGAAGAGACCCAGTACTTC. Residues: CASSGGTRGEETQYF.

In this sample, this clonotype turned up a few times. The rearrangement links TRBV4-1 to TRBJ2-5; the D gene is possibly TRBD1 (6 bases). The ends were cut back, 7 bases at V and 2 bases at J, with 11 bases in the middle. CDR1 and CDR2 from the germline V gene are MGHRA and YSYEKL. The CDR3 is 13 amino acids. The CDR3, as DNA: TGCGCCAGCAACCCGACAGGACAAGAGACCCAGTACTTC. Translation: CASNPTGQETQYF.

This clonotype showed up many times. This chain joins TRBV5-6 and TRBJ2-7, with a tentative D call TRBD1 (6 bases). V was shortened by 3 bases and J by 0 bases, with 10 bases between the two germline ends. In germline, CDR1 is SGHDT, CDR2 YYEEEE. The CDR3 totals 14 residues. The CDR3 DNA sequence: TGTGCCAGCAGCTGGGGGCACCCCTCCTACGAGCAGTACTTC. Amino acids: CASSWGHPSYEQYF. The full variable domain, rest sourced from reference TRBV5-6 and TRBJ2-7, is DAGVTQSPTHLIKTRGQQVTLRCSPKSGHDTVSWYQQALGQGPQFIFQYYEEEERQRGNFPDRFSGHQFPNYSSELNVNALLLGDSALYLCASSWGHPSYEQYFGPGTRLTVT.

The chain links TRBV6-1 to TRBJ2-7; 9 positions match TRBD1. The CDR3 extends over 16 amino acids. V gave up 6 bases and J gave up 0 bases; unmatched junction bases: 9. The germline CDR1 and CDR2 sequences are MNHNS and SASEGT. Here the CDR3 reads CASSKGGTGHSYEQYF. The CDR3 DNA sequence: TGTGCCAGCAGCAAAGGGGGGACAGGGCACTCCTACGAGCAGTACTTC.

This clonotype was picked up many times. The genes are TRBV18 and TRBJ2-5; 11 bases line up with TRBD1. Germline CDR1 KGHSH, CDR2 LQKENI. The CDR3 totals 14 residues. V was clipped by 4 bases and J by 2 bases; unmatched bases: 0. The CDR3 reads CASSRDRGQETQYF. For the CDR3, the DNA is TGTGCCAGCTCACGGGACAGGGGGCAAGAGACCCAGTACTTC.

This clonotype was recorded a few times. The V call is TRBV5-4, the J call TRBJ2-1, with 7 bases aligning to TRBD2. The J segment lost 4 bases and the V segment lost 5 bases, leaving 6 bases of the junction unmatched. This CDR3 spans 14 amino acids. Germline V gives CDR1 SGHNT, CDR2 YYREEE (reference sequence). This CDR3 reads CASRTGTTYNEQFF. The CDR3, as DNA: TGTGCCAGCAGAACCGGGACTACTTACAATGAGCAGTTCTTC.

This clonotype was seen a single time. A much larger clone lies a single base off, so this may be a read error. The chain uses TRBV12-3 or TRBV12-4 and TRBJ2-3; TRBD2 matches 10 bases. Judging by the DNA end, TRBJ2-1 fits better; the J call may be wrong. The CDR3 is made up of 16 amino acids. CDR3 nucleotide sequence: TGTGCCAGCAGTCCGAGCGGGGGGGCGAACTACAATGAGCAGTTCTTC. It is translated as CASSPSGGANYNEQFF.